This T cell receptor (beta chain) appears in the sequencing data of a study of blood T cell repertoires in COVID-19. For the study at large: COVID-19 samples collected from the United States, Italy and Spain covered acute and convalescent phases.

Original handling: Reference gene primer amplification gave estimated nucleated cell counts. The table came from immunoSEQ multiplex PCR; TCRdb's copy has only in-frame clones and leaves some out. The V and J calls and clone size come from that table; D and trimming were worked out from the DNA. This table has about 150,000 clones, around four fifths appearing once. The J segment lost 4 bases and the V segment lost 4 bases, leaving 7 bases of the junction unmatched. The CDR3 is made up of 15 amino acids. The germline gives CDR1 SGHNT, CDR2 YYREEE (reference sequence). This chain links TRBV5-4 with TRBJ1-5; 8 bases align to TRBD1. Sequences were obtained from peripheral blood. This receptor was obtained from a man in his sixties or seventies with acute or convalescent COVID-19. This chain's CDR3 is CASSPWDRPNQPQHF. CDR3 in DNA: TGTGCCAGCAGCCCGTGGGACAGGCCTAATCAGCCCCAGCATTTT.